This T cell receptor beta chain was retrieved from a study of post-analysis software for immune sequencing data. Whole-study results and caveats: Four to six TRBV segments (TRBV5-6, TRBV5-1 and TRBV20-1 among them) occurred more frequently in patients than in controls.

Comment on this clonotype: Its antigen is still unknown.

The CDR3 runs to 16 residues. The library was made from cDNA and included unique molecular identifiers. In TCRdb, the PCR reads were re-called with MiXCR into one record per CDR3 protein. The data show around 770,000 distinct CDR3 sequences, around 45% seen once. The receptor's source is a girl between 5 and 17 years old with multiple sclerosis. Sequenced: blood. This rearrangement joins TRBV12-3 or TRBV12-4 to TRBJ2-7, with D possibly TRBD2 on 5 matching bases. The DNA end lines up better with TRBJ2-4; the J call may be wrong. CDR3 sequence (DNA): TGTGCCAGCAGCTTACGCCGGGATAGAGCCAAAAACATTCAGTACTTC. Residues: CASSLRRDRAKNIQYF.